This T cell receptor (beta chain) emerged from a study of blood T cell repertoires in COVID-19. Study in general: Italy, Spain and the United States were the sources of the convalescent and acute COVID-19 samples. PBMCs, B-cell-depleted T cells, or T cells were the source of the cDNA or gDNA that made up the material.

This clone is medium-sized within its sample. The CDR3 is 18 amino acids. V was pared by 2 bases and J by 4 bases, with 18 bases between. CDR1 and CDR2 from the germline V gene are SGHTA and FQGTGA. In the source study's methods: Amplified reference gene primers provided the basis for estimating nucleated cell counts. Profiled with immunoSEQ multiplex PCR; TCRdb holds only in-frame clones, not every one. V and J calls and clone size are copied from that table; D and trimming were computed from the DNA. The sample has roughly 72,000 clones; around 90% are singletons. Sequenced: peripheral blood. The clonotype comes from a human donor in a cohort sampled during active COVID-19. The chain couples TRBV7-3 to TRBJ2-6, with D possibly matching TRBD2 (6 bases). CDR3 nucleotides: TGTGCCAGCAGCTTAGGTCCTAGCGTTGGGGAAGGGGCCAACGTCCTGACTTTC. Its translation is CASSLGPSVGEGANVLTF.